The next 2 T cell receptor beta chains were all read from a single sample in a study of identical twins. TCRdb reanalysed the 5' RACE reads using MiXCR and keeps one entry per CDR3 protein. The table includes just over 500,000 distinct CDR3 sequences, 20% to 25% detected once. Another study also made use of these data, one on T cells expressing NK-cell markers.

Specimen: CD4+ T cells sorted from blood. The origin of the receptors is a woman between 18 and 29 years old in good health.

This clonotype was found a few times. The gene calls are TRBV12-3 or TRBV12-4 and TRBJ1-4; TRBD1 agrees at 8 bases. The CDR3 has 12 residues. V shed 6 bases and J 13 bases; nucleotides not matched to a gene: 7. The CDR3 loop is CASSVSGQGLFF. CDR3 nucleotides: TGTGCCAGCAGCGTCTCAGGACAGGGACTGTTTTTT.

This chain uses TRBV12-3 or TRBV12-4 with TRBJ1-1, with a tentative D call TRBD1 (5 bases). Trimming shortened V by 6 bases and J by 6 bases, and 14 bases separated the two germline ends. CDR3 length: 13 amino acids. Written as DNA, the CDR3 is TGTGCCAGCAGCCGCGGGGGAACCCCTGAAGCTTTCTTT. Protein product: CASSRGGTPEAFF.